Listed below are T cell receptor beta chains from one sample, sequenced in a study of monozygotic twins with inflammatory bowel disease. TCRdb reworked the 5' RACE reads into one entry per CDR3 protein, no DNA. This listing includes some 210,000 distinct CDR3 sequences. Sample: blood. The receptors were gathered from a human donor with ulcerative colitis or Crohn's disease, or a healthy co-twin of an affected twin (not recorded which). Each CDR3 is given with its conserved first and last residue.

J: TRBJ2-7
V: TRBV5-1
CDR3: CASSLDGRGIDEQYF

J: TRBJ2-1
V: TRBV7-9
CDR3: CASSLINPGGANEQFF

J: TRBJ1-5
V: TRBV5-1
CDR3: CASRKSNQPQHF

J: TRBJ2-7
V: TRBV10-3
CDR3: CAISELRTETYEQYF

J: TRBJ2-7
V: TRBV20-1
CDR3: CSARGRSPLYEQYF

J: TRBJ2-2
V: TRBV12-3/TRBV12-4
CDR3: CASSLYWAGELFF

J: TRBJ1-6
V: TRBV6-5
CDR3: CASSSTPGTGYSPLHF

J: TRBJ1-1
V: TRBV7-9
CDR3: CASSLGAVAFF

J: TRBJ1-4
V: TRBV7-9
CDR3: CASSLLGISGSEKLFF

J: TRBJ2-5
V: TRBV6-1
CDR3: CASSGGGLETQYF

J: TRBJ1-2
V: TRBV5-1
CDR3: CASSETGYGYTF

J: TRBJ2-1
V: TRBV20-1
CDR3: CSARYLAGNEQFF

J: TRBJ2-7
V: TRBV12-3/TRBV12-4
CDR3: CASSFQRGGRDEQYF

J: TRBJ2-3
V: TRBV7-8
CDR3: CASSPPAGGRADTQYF

J: TRBJ1-5
V: TRBV6-1
CDR3: CASSAPAQPQHF

J: TRBJ2-4
V: TRBV20-1
CDR3: CSASSGVGTKNIQYF

J: TRBJ2-5
V: TRBV27
CDR3: CASSLAGRFETQYF

J: TRBJ2-5
V: TRBV4-1
CDR3: CASSQETGRQETQYF

J: TRBJ1-6
V: TRBV7-3
CDR3: CASSLTGGQHSPLHF

J: TRBJ1-5
V: TRBV6-1
CDR3: CASSEVGGRQPQHF

J: TRBJ1-2
V: TRBV6-1
CDR3: CASRPYFGGPTRYTF

J: TRBJ2-2
V: TRBV19
CDR3: CASTPLGWDTNTGELFF